The rows below give T cell receptor beta chains drawn from one sample of a study of shared clonotypes between healthy human individuals. Sequencing used immunoSEQ multiplex PCR; TCRdb keeps in-frame clones, though not all of them. The data show about 640,000 clones, with approximately 79% seen just once and about 1.8% held by the top ten. The sequenced sample was memory CD4+ T cells sorted from blood. The receptors originated from a woman in her thirties in good health. Each CDR3 is given with its conserved first and last residue. The D gene is left open where the match is weak. Not every row has a clone size; where given, it reads once, few, many or a size class.

j_call,v_call,clone_size,d_call,cdr3_aa,cdr3_nt
TRBJ2-3,TRBV27,.,.,CASTIGNSDTQYF,TGTGCCAGCACTATAGGGAACTCAGATACGCAGTATTTT
TRBJ2-7,TRBV5-4,.,.,CASSFWTGNEQYF,TGTGCCAGCAGCTTCTGGACGGGCAACGAGCAGTACTTC
TRBJ2-7,TRBV20-1,many,.,CSARTRFEQYF,TGCAGTGCTAGGACTAGGTTTGAGCAGTACTTC
TRBJ2-7,TRBV4-1,.,TRBD2,CASSHLAGGPYEQYF,TGCGCCAGCAGCCACCTAGCGGGAGGACCCTACGAGCAGTACTTC
TRBJ2-6,TRBV2,once,.,CASREINSGANVLTF,TGTGCCAGCAGGGAGATAAACTCTGGGGCCAACGTCCTGACTTTC
TRBJ2-7,TRBV7-2,.,.,CASSHQRDNYEQYF,TGTGCCAGCAGCCACCAGCGGGACAACTACGAGCAGTACTTC
TRBJ2-3,TRBV19,.,TRBD2,CASSIGGTSGTDTQYF,TGTGCCAGTAGTATAGGCGGGACTAGCGGCACAGATACGCAGTATTTT
TRBJ2-7,TRBV28,.,.,CASSTWTDEQYF,TGTGCCAGCAGTACTTGGACTGACGAGCAGTACTTC
TRBJ1-2,TRBV29-1,.,TRBD1,CSVRTGQVGDGYTF,TGCAGCGTACGAACCGGACAGGTAGGAGATGGCTACACCTTC
TRBJ1-2,TRBV18,few,TRBD1,CASSQNERTGGGYTF,TGTGCCAGCTCTCAAAACGAAAGGACAGGGGGTGGCTACACCTTC
TRBJ1-1,TRBV19,.,.,CASTLMPGEITTEAFF,TGTGCCAGTACCTTAATGCCCGGGGAGATCACGACTGAAGCTTTCTTT
TRBJ2-5,TRBV4-1,once,TRBD2,CASSSIGLAGPGGETQYF,TGCGCCAGCAGCTCTATCGGACTAGCGGGACCTGGGGGAGAGACCCAGTACTTC
TRBJ1-3,TRBV5-8,.,TRBD1,CASSLQGAGNTIYF,TGTGCCAGCAGCTTACAGGGGGCTGGAAACACCATATATTTT
TRBJ2-7,TRBV28,.,.,CASSRKGYSYEQYF,TGTGCCAGCAGCCGTAAGGGTTATTCCTACGAGCAGTACTTC
TRBJ2-7,TRBV5-1,many,TRBD1,CASSLGDSSYEQYF,TGCGCCAGCAGCCTGGGGGACAGCTCCTACGAGCAGTACTTC
TRBJ2-7,TRBV6-1,.,TRBD1,CASSERGTGLTYEQYF,TGTGCCAGCAGTGAAAGGGGGACAGGGTTAACCTACGAGCAGTACTTC
TRBJ1-1,TRBV30,once,.,CAWSNPRDTRYTEAFF,TGTGCCTGGAGTAATCCCCGGGACACACGTTACACTGAAGCTTTCTTT
TRBJ2-7,TRBV5-1,few,TRBD1,CASSFGDRDSYEQYF,TGCGCCAGCAGCTTTGGGGACAGGGACTCCTACGAGCAGTACTTC
TRBJ1-2,TRBV7-8,.,TRBD1,CASSPRARGQAYGYTF,TGTGCCAGCAGCCCGAGAGCCAGGGGGCAGGCCTATGGCTACACCTTC
TRBJ1-1,TRBV27,few,.,CASSRTLMNTEAFF,TGTGCCAGCAGCCGAACCCTTATGAACACTGAAGCTTTCTTT
TRBJ2-1,TRBV2,few,TRBD1,CASRWGQGGYNEQFF,TGTGCCAGCAGATGGGGACAGGGAGGCTACAATGAGCAGTTCTTC
TRBJ1-1,TRBV30,.,.,CAWRAGAVTEAFF,TGTGCCTGGAGGGCCGGGGCCGTAACTGAAGCTTTCTTT
TRBJ2-7,TRBV19,.,TRBD1,CASSKGQGTYEQYF,TGTGCCAGTAGTAAGGGACAGGGAACCTACGAGCAGTACTTC
TRBJ2-1,TRBV5-1,few,.,CASSFGQTYNEQFF,TGCGCCAGCAGCTTCGGACAGACATACAATGAGCAGTTCTTC
TRBJ1-2,TRBV27,few,.,CATLGGNGYGYTF,TGTGCCACCCTCGGGGGTAACGGCTATGGCTACACCTTC
TRBJ2-1,TRBV7-6,.,.,CASSLVLAGANEQFF,TGTGCCAGCAGCTTAGTACTAGCCGGGGCCAATGAGCAGTTCTTC
TRBJ1-4,TRBV19,.,.,CASSPGRLGEKLFF,TGTGCCAGTAGCCCAGGGCGTCTTGGAGAAAAACTGTTTTTT
TRBJ2-4,TRBV6-5,.,TRBD2,CASSSPGTNNIQYF,TGTGCCAGCAGTTCGCCCGGGACTAATAACATTCAGTACTTC
TRBJ2-1,TRBV19,.,TRBD2,CASSTGTTTSYNEQFF,TGTGCCAGTAGTACCGGGACTACAACCTCCTACAATGAGCAGTTCTTC
TRBJ2-5,TRBV28,once,TRBD1,CASSSGTADQETQYF,TGTGCCAGCAGCTCCGGGACAGCAGATCAAGAGACCCAGTACTTC
TRBJ2-7,TRBV2,.,.,CASSGEFGIGQYF,TGTGCCAGCAGCGGGGAGTTCGGGATCGGGCAGTACTTC
TRBJ1-4,TRBV7-9,.,TRBD1,CASSRLGQGYEKLFF,TGTGCCAGCAGCCGGCTGGGACAGGGTTATGAAAAACTGTTTTTT
TRBJ2-3,TRBV28,few,.,CASSRTPASSTDTQYF,TGTGCCAGCAGTCGGACACCAGCGTCTAGCACAGATACGCAGTATTTT
TRBJ2-4,TRBV14,.,.,CASSPNPAAIQYF,TGTGCCAGCAGCCCCAACCCAGCGGCCATTCAGTACTTC
TRBJ2-3,TRBV27,.,.,CASSRGRGATQYF,TGTGCCAGCAGTAGGGGGCGCGGGGCTACGCAGTATTTT
TRBJ1-2,TRBV5-1,.,.,CASSFQTEGYTF,TGCGCCAGCAGCTTTCAGACAGAAGGCTACACCTTC
TRBJ2-1,TRBV7-8,.,.,CASSLLNEQFF,TGTGCCAGCAGCTTACTGAATGAGCAGTTCTTC
TRBJ1-2,TRBV14,.,TRBD1,CASSQKTGLDGYTF,TGTGCCAGCAGCCAAAAGACAGGGTTGGATGGCTACACCTTC
TRBJ1-1,TRBV6-1,.,TRBD1,CASRDAGQANTEAFF,TGTGCCAGCAGGGACGCGGGACAGGCGAACACTGAAGCTTTCTTT
TRBJ2-1,TRBV4-2,.,TRBD2,CASSQGLAENNEQFF,TGTGCCAGCAGCCAGGGACTAGCGGAAAACAATGAGCAGTTCTTC
TRBJ2-5,TRBV29-1,.,.,CSVDQGGGETQYF,TGCAGCGTTGACCAAGGGGGGGGAGAGACCCAGTACTTC
TRBJ2-7,TRBV10-2,.,.,CASSESNGEQYF,TGCGCCAGCAGTGAGTCGAACGGGGAGCAGTACTTC
TRBJ1-2,TRBV19,few,TRBD1,CATVDRVGYGYTF,TGTGCCACCGTGGACAGGGTGGGCTATGGCTACACCTTC
TRBJ2-1,TRBV4-1,.,.,CASSHRRAGIDEQFF,TGCGCCAGCAGCCATCGGAGGGCTGGTATCGATGAGCAGTTCTTC
TRBJ2-5,TRBV11-1,once,.,CASQTGTFTPAETQYF,TGTGCCAGCCAGACCGGGACATTCACGCCTGCGGAGACCCAGTACTTC
TRBJ2-6,TRBV9,.,TRBD2,CASSVGPGGLAGGGGANVLTF,TGTGCCAGCAGCGTAGGCCCCGGAGGACTAGCGGGAGGGGGTGGGGCCAACGTCCTGACTTTC
TRBJ2-1,TRBV5-1,.,TRBD1,CASSKRPGTGDVNEQFF,TGCGCCAGCAGCAAAAGACCCGGGACAGGGGACGTCAATGAGCAGTTCTTC